The subject of this entry is one T cell receptor (beta chain). Its antigen remains unidentified. Base-call qualities are not available, and no considerably larger clone is one nucleotide away. This sample is part of a study of cytomegalovirus exposure and HLA in healthy donors (dated by TCRdb to the late 2010s). In terms of the full investigation: In an earlier analysis of 450 to 750 of the donors, 250 to 300 Gb of sequence data and roughly 100 million unique TCR beta sequences from 150 million to 200 million T cells were reported. An early release covering 550 to 650 HLA-typed donors comprised roughly 300 gigabases of sequencing data and around 80 million unique TCR sequences. Of the roughly 400 genotyped donors, less than 85% were placed in the genetic ancestry cluster associated with self-reported Caucasian donors. The aim of the study was to test whether cataloging public T cell receptors could identify signatures of past pathogen exposure. The T cell repertoires of 666 subjects were profiled by immunosequencing and related to cytomegalovirus serostatus. Besides the first cohort of more than 650 subjects, a separate validation cohort made up of 120 or so different subjects was used. The study combined high-throughput TCR immunosequencing, statistical association of individual TCRs with disease status, and machine learning to predict cytomegalovirus infection status. A later analysis re-examined previously published TCR beta repertoires from roughly 650 donors and added high-resolution HLA genotyping to investigate patterns of TCR occurrence. The later analysis used no new phenotypic data to find candidate immune exposures, relying instead on TCR beta sequences and their occurrence across donors. An earlier analysis of some 500 of the donors applied high-throughput TCR beta sequencing to assess whether each TCR beta V gene segment acted as functional or pseudogenic. Donor age, sex, ethnicity and CMV serostatus were collected together with the repertoire data. In a later genetic analysis, genome-wide SNP genotypes for about 65% of the roughly 670 donors were used, and that subset was treated as a discovery cohort. Every repertoire in the discovery cohort had been generated on one and the same sequencing platform. Both class I and class II loci were covered by HLA typing, at four-digit resolution. The number of donors typed differed by locus, with roughly 620-630 for A, B, C, DRB1 and DQB1, around 500 for DQA1, 606 for DPA1, and some 440 for DPB1. Roughly 5 DR-DQ haplotypes were handled as single units for association and clustering, since linkage in the cohort was strong. On average, around 240,000 unique TCR beta nucleotide sequences were sequenced per donor among 398 genotyped donors of the cohort, with 15% to 20% of those sequences being non-productive. Summary of the overall study and its limitations: According to a later analysis, TCR association rates differed among HLA loci, with DRB1 alleles showing the most associated TCRs and HLA-C alleles showing the fewest. According to the authors, the approach could potentially be generalized to other disease states and immunological phenotypes. While some public TCRs were present in many individuals, most TCR sequences turned up only very rarely across donors. In a later genetic analysis, a missense DCLRE1C variant was associated with V-gene and J-gene trimming of TCR beta chains, and the association was replicated in an independent cohort. Linkage disequilibrium might explain the correlated functional status among segregating V segments, but an unknown experimental factor could not be excluded. According to a later analysis, parvovirus B19, influenza, CMV and Epstein-Barr virus appeared linked to several top co-occurrence clusters. This cohort had only TCR beta chains sequenced, and the lack of alpha or paired-chain data limited which features could be detected. An earlier analysis of 450 to 750 of the donors showed that most TCR beta V segments appeared in productive rearrangements either about 87% or about 30% of the time, which broadly matched IMGT annotations. Specific HLA alleles were associated with 15,000 to 20,000 TCR beta sequences at a false discovery rate of 0.05 in a later analysis. The study listed 164 TCR beta chains as associated with cytomegalovirus. A later analysis found that HLA-associated TCR beta chains were more clonally expanded and had lower generation probabilities than equally common non-associated chains. Because HLA typing was missing for some donors at each locus, association tests included only the typed subset. Immune exposure information for the cohort was limited to CMV serostatus. In both the original and validation cohorts, the classifier was reported to diagnose cytomegalovirus status with high specificity and sensitivity. When HLA alleles, especially DR and DQ, strongly co-occurred, attributing TCR associations to individual alleles was difficult. A later genetic analysis reported fewer N-insertions in productive TCRs among donors in an Asian-associated ancestry cluster than the approximately 670-donor mean. A group of highly shared sequence variants was considered likely to be a technical artifact of the sequencing pipeline. A further reported finding was that TCR beta sequences accurately predicted the HLA-A and HLA-B alleles for most subjects in the first cohort. Three of the identified cytomegalovirus-associated TCR beta chains were confirmed in vitro to be specific for cytomegalovirus antigens. In a later analysis, most CMV-associated TCR beta chains were found to appear HLA-restricted, with HLA associations seemingly driven largely by CMV exposure. Because counts were too low, around 18 rarely observed V segments, including chromosome 9 orphons, were left out of the earlier analysis of 587 of the donors. The presence/absence analyses assumed that sequencing depth was roughly uniform across donors, and that assumption may not be true.

In total, 600 or so healthy bone marrow donors made up the cohort. At the time of sampling, every cohort member was nominally healthy, though immune exposures that went unrecorded were likely present. The donor tested CMV seronegative and was one of the 352 seronegative cohort members. A peripheral blood sample was collected from each donor, and TCR beta sequencing was performed on peripheral blood mononuclear cells. The Qiagen DNeasy Blood Extraction Kit was used to extract genomic DNA from the blood cell samples. Libraries came from the immunoSEQ multiplex PCR assay. For the multiplex PCR, a mixture combining 60 forward primers for TCR Vbeta segments and 13 reverse primers for TCR Jbeta segments was used. A multiplex PCR assay on genomic DNA amplified the CDR3 region of rearranged TCR beta genes. The amplified TCR beta libraries were sequenced on the Illumina HiSeq System as 87-base-pair reads. In the source study's methods: In a later analysis, tens of millions of unique TCR beta chains were counted across the approximately 640 repertoires, and roughly 10 million of these chains were shared by at least two donors. A nearest-neighbor algorithm error-corrected the raw reads and collapsed the reads into unique sequences, merging closely related sequences to remove PCR and sequencing errors. Alignment of CDR3 sequences to IMGT reference sequences was used to assign V, D and J gene segments. Each retained sequence needed at least a six-nucleotide match to both a V gene segment and a J gene segment. Rearrangements were called productive when the CDR3 lacked stop codons and stayed in frame with V and J; all others were non-productive. Following IMGT convention, CDR3 was defined as the stretch from the second conserved V-encoded cysteine to the conserved J-encoded phenylalanine. In an earlier analysis of roughly 580 of the donors, sequences lacking an unambiguous match to a single V gene segment were excluded. In an earlier analysis of a few hundred of the donors, V segments were called functional above 56.7% productive rearrangements and were called segregating when the between-donor standard deviation exceeded 5%. A statistical classification framework was built to diagnose cytomegalovirus status from the catalog of TCR beta chain sequences. A later analysis assigned V and J genes by comparing TCR nucleotide sequences with IMGT/GENE-DB human TR gene sequences. A later analysis assigned CDR3 sequences and most-parsimonious VDJ recombination scenarios with the TCRdist pipeline. In a later analysis, each TCR beta chain was defined by its CDR3 amino acid sequence together with its V-gene family, and reads lacking a unique V-gene family were excluded. To address suspected cross-contamination and a sequencing artifact, a later analysis removed 550 to 750 highly shared, low-generation-probability nucleotide sequences. For each public chain, a later analysis derived a clonal expansion index from normalized ranks of inferred template counts within each repertoire. In a later analysis, generation probabilities were computed with a VDJ recombination model fitted to out-of-frame rearrangements, and the resulting probabilities were checked against IGoR. In a later analysis, TCR-TCR, TCR-HLA and TCR-CMV co-occurrence was scored with hypergeometric tests, and a repertoire-size bias correction was applied to TCR pairs. To estimate false discovery rates, a later analysis permuted the HLA or CMV assignments 20 times. In a later analysis, co-occurring TCRs were grouped with DBSCAN, and TCRdist sequence similarity was added when clustering was performed within HLA-allele-positive subsets. Repertoires with fewer than 30,000 or more than 120,000 public chains were left out of co-occurrence clustering, as were about five repertoires with anomalous nucleotide sharing. Not all clones reach the TCRdb copy of this immuneACCESS table, which keeps in-frame sequences only. Checked studies attribute under half of the gap to unresolved V genes and leave the rest unexplained. V and J calls and clone size follow that table, whereas D and trimming were derived from the DNA. Here the sample has approximately 130,000 clones; roughly 80% occur a single time. The ten largest make up 3.4% of the sample.

The specimen was PBMCs. The TCR sequence derives from a man aged 25 to 45 in good health and CMV-seronegative.

The CDR3 protein is CASSIRTGVHYEQYF. The sequenced DNA is TGTGCCAGCAGCATTCGGACAGGGGTGCACTACGAGCAGTACTTC. Recombination connected TRBV7-9 to TRBJ2-7; 9 middle bases align to TRBD1. Relative to germline, V is missing 5 bases and J is missing 3 bases, with 8 bases of the junction outside any gene match. Sequences SEHNR (CDR1) and FQNEAQ (CDR2) are obtained from the germline V gene (reference sequence). Including cysteine and phenylalanine, the CDR3 has 15 amino acids. Only the CDR3 region is kept as DNA, spanning 45 bases read in frame from base 1.